The 21 T cell receptor beta chains below were found in one sample sequenced in a study of beta chain features in type 1 diabetes. The sequenced template was cDNA made from the entire isolated RNA. Produced via immunoSEQ multiplex PCR; TCRdb's table is partial and in-frame only. The sample records about 350,000 clones, 15% to 20% being singletons. Sequencing input: naive CD4+ T cells from blood. These receptor sequences come from a woman younger than 35 in good health.

Remarks on this clone: The same CDR3 arises from other DNA sequences in this sample as well. The rearrangement links TRBV9 to TRBJ2-7, with 9 bases that match TRBD2. The germline V gene encodes CDR1 SGDLS and CDR2 YYNGEE. This CDR3 spans 14 amino acids. The junction had 4 bases not matched to a gene; V was cut back by 0 bases and J by 6 bases. Written as DNA, the CDR3 is TGTGCCAGCAGCGTAGATAGCGGGAGAGCCGAGCAGTACTTC. Protein sequence: CASSVDSGRAEQYF. Combining the CDR3 with reference TRBV9 and TRBJ2-7 gives the whole variable domain DSGVTQTPKHLITATGQRVTLRCSPRSGDLSVYWYQQSLDQGLQFLIQYYNGEERAKGNILERFSAQQFPDLHSELNLSSLELGDSALYFCASSVDSGRAEQYFGPGTRLTVT.

The chain links TRBV30 to TRBJ2-1, with unresolved D. CDR1 and CDR2 from the germline V gene are GTSNPN and SVGIG (reference sequence). With 8 bases removed from V and 4 bases from J, the gap between germline ends came to 15 bases. The CDR3 is made up of 13 amino acids. CDR3 region: CALNVLQYNEQFF. The CDR3 coding sequence is TGTGCCCTCAATGTTCTGCAGTACAATGAGCAGTTCTTC.

This clone was seen only a few times. The chain joins TRBV5-4 to TRBJ2-3, with TRBD1 identical over 9 bases. The CDR3 is made up of 16 amino acids. Trimming removed 4 bases from V and 1 base from J; junction bases left unmatched: 7. The germline V gene encodes CDR1 SGHNT and CDR2 YYREEE (reference sequence). The CDR3 is CASSRHRGRGTDTQYF. CDR3 nucleotides: TGTGCCAGCAGCAGACACAGGGGGCGAGGCACAGATACGCAGTATTTT. The full variable domain, in which reference TRBV5-4 and TRBJ2-3 provide the parts outside the CDR3, is ETGVTQSPTHLIKTRGQQVTLRCSSQSGHNTVSWYQQALGQGPQFIFQYYREEENGRGNFPPRFSGLQFPNYSSELNVNALELDDSALYLCASSRHRGRGTDTQYFGPGTRLTVL.

This clone was seen only a few times. The CDR3 nucleotides read TGTGCCACCAGCACCGGGACAGCGAACACCGGGGAGCTGTTTTTT. This encodes CATSTGTANTGELFF. V and J are TRBV15 and TRBJ2-2; 7 bases agree with TRBD1. V trimming: 4 bases; J trimming: 0 bases; junction bases outside the gene matches: 2. This CDR3 is 15 amino acids long. Germline loops: CDR1 LNHNV, CDR2 YYDKDF (reference sequence).

The CDR3 loop is CASSLSPAAQETQYF. The CDR3 DNA is TGTGCCAGCAGCTTATCCCCGGCGGCCCAAGAGACCCAGTACTTC. This rearrangement joins TRBV7-2 to TRBJ2-5; D remains unclear. CDR1 and CDR2 from the germline V gene are SGHTA and FQGNSA. The CDR3 runs to 15 residues. The V gene lost 2 bases and the J gene lost 1 base, with 11 bases spanning the gap.

This clone has only a few counts. The chain combines TRBV7-9 with TRBJ1-3, with D possibly TRBD1 on 5 matching bases. The CDR3 consists of 15 residues. The ends were cut back, 5 bases at V and 2 bases at J, with 13 bases in the middle. CDR1 is SEHNR, CDR2 FQNEAQ, per germline (reference sequence). The CDR3 DNA reads TGTGCCAGCAGCCAACCGGGGGGACCTGGAAACACCATATATTTT. Its translation: CASSQPGGPGNTIYF.

The J gene is TRBJ2-4, the V gene TRBV28; D gene unclear. This CDR3 comprises 15 residues. Germline CDR1 and CDR2: MDHEN and SYDVKM. Trimming cost V 2 bases and J 0 bases, with 8 bases left between them. CDR3 bases: TGTGCCAGCAGTTTAAACACCCTAGCCAAAAACATTCAGTACTTC. Residues: CASSLNTLAKNIQYF.

The chain has TRBV20-1 and TRBJ1-1; a weak D match, TRBD1 (6 bases). CDR1 and CDR2 from the germline V gene are DFQATT and SNEGSKA (reference sequence). Trimming cost V 6 bases and J 5 bases, with 10 bases left between them. The CDR3 spans 11 residues. CDR3 coding DNA: TGCAGTGCCGGCAGGGGTACTGAAGCTTTCTTT. Residues: CSAGRGTEAFF.

Worth noting for this clone: At the DNA level, this CDR3 is encoded by other sequences in the same sample as well. The chain links TRBV20-1 to TRBJ2-7, with no clear D. CDR1 and CDR2 (germline): DFQATT, SNEGSKA (reference sequence). The V gene lost 2 bases and the J gene lost 4 bases, with 6 bases spanning the gap. This CDR3 has 11 residues. CDR3 in amino acids: CSARSSYEQYF. For the CDR3, the DNA is TGCAGTGCTAGATCGAGTTACGAGCAGTACTTC.

This clone turned up a few times. V and J are TRBV5-1 and TRBJ2-6; 8 positions match TRBD1. V trimming: 1 base; J trimming: 0 bases; junction bases outside the gene matches: 6. The CDR3 is 18 residues long. Germline V gene sequence: CDR1 SGHRS, CDR2 YFSETQ. The CDR3 here is CASSLLGQGSSGANVLTF. CDR3 bases: TGCGCCAGCAGCTTGTTAGGACAGGGTTCCTCTGGGGCCAACGTCCTGACTTTC.

This clone appeared a few times. The chain carries TRBV12-5 and TRBJ1-1; D gene unclear. This CDR3 contains 14 residues. Germline assignment: CDR1 LGHNT and CDR2 FRNRAP. Trimming shortened V by 0 bases and J by 7 bases, and 12 bases separated the two germline ends. For the CDR3, the DNA is TGTGCTAGTGGTTTGGTACAGCACCTGATTGAAGCTTTCTTT. This translates into CASGLVQHLIEAFF.

The V and J genes are TRBV7-6 and TRBJ2-5, with TRBD2 identical over 12 bases. In germline, CDR1 is SGHVS, CDR2 FNYEAQ. CDR3 length: 15 amino acids. The V gene end was trimmed by 3 bases and the J gene end by 2 bases; junction bases not matched to a gene: 1. CDR3 residues: CASSFLAGGQETQYF. As DNA, the CDR3 is TGTGCCAGCAGCTTTCTAGCGGGGGGGCAAGAGACCCAGTACTTC.

The gene calls are TRBV7-6 and TRBJ2-1, with 10 bases identical to TRBD2. Per the germline V gene, CDR1 is SGHVS and CDR2 is FNYEAQ. The J segment lost 2 bases and the V segment lost 4 bases, leaving 2 bases of the junction unmatched. The CDR3 sequence is 15 residues long. The CDR3 nucleotides read TGTGCCAGCAGCTCTAGCGGGAGTCCCTACAATGAGCAGTTCTTC. Translation: CASSSSGSPYNEQFF.

V and J are TRBV9 and TRBJ2-3; TRBD2 aligns across 12 bases. V was clipped by 0 bases and J by 4 bases; unmatched bases: 3. Germline CDR1 reads SGDLS; CDR2 reads YYNGEE. This CDR3 has 16 residues. CDR3 coding DNA: TGTGCCAGCAGCGTAGCTAGCGGGGGGGCATCAGATACGCAGTATTTT. Amino acid sequence: CASSVASGGASDTQYF. The full variable domain, in which reference TRBV9 and TRBJ2-3 provide the parts outside the CDR3, is DSGVTQTPKHLITATGQRVTLRCSPRSGDLSVYWYQQSLDQGLQFLIQYYNGEERAKGNILERFSAQQFPDLHSELNLSSLELGDSALYFCASSVASGGASDTQYFGPGTRLTVL.

The chain is built from TRBV9 and TRBJ1-1, with a tentative D call TRBD1 (5 bases). The CDR3 is 14 residues long. The germline V gene encodes CDR1 SGDLS and CDR2 YYNGEE. V lost 0 bases to trimming and J lost 1 base, with 7 bases between them. The chain's CDR3 is CASSVGQRNTEAFF. DNA of the CDR3: TGTGCCAGCAGCGTAGGACAGCGGAACACTGAAGCTTTCTTT.

The rearrangement uses TRBV19 and TRBJ1-5; the D gene is possibly TRBD1 (6 bases). The CDR3 is 15 amino acids. In germline, CDR1 is LNHDA, CDR2 SQIVND (reference sequence). V was pared by 6 bases and J by 5 bases, with 17 bases between. DNA of the CDR3: TGTGCCAGTAGGGAGTTCGGACAGCCTTATCAGCCCCAGCATTTT. Its protein product is CASREFGQPYQPQHF.

This clone was observed a few times. The J gene is TRBJ1-2, the V gene TRBV13; D uncertain. V lost 8 bases, J lost 0 bases, and 13 bases lay in between. The germline gives CDR1 PRHDT, CDR2 FYEKMQ (reference sequence). The length of the CDR3 is 14 residues. In nucleotides, the CDR3 is TGTGCCAGCGATAGGAGCCCAGCTAACTATGGCTACACCTTC. Translation: CASDRSPANYGYTF.

The CDR3: CASSPLTGEKGHEQYF. The CDR3 DNA reads as TGTGCCAGCAGCCCCCTGACAGGGGAAAAGGGCCACGAGCAGTACTTC. The gene calls are TRBV7-9 and TRBJ2-7, with 8 bases lining up with TRBD1. Trimming cost V 5 bases and J 5 bases; bases outside gene matches: 14. CDR3 size: 16 residues. Germline CDR1 and CDR2: SEHNR and FQNEAQ (reference sequence).

This clone appeared a few times. The CDR3 region has the DNA TGTGCCAGCAGCTTGGAACGCAAGAGCTCCTACAATGAGCAGTTCTTC. Translating gives CASSLERKSSYNEQFF. The genes are TRBV5-6 and TRBJ2-1; no definite D call. The CDR3 totals 16 residues. V lost 0 bases and J 0 bases, leaving 10 bases between the germline ends. Germline V gene data show CDR1 as SGHDT and CDR2 as YYEEEE.

This clone was found a few times. This same CDR3 is encoded by further DNA sequences in the sample. This chain uses TRBV5-4 with TRBJ2-3, with 11 bases fitting TRBD2. Germline CDR1 is SGHNT and CDR2 is YYREEE (reference sequence). The CDR3 runs 14 residues. The J segment lost 5 bases and the V segment lost 4 bases, leaving 3 bases of the junction unmatched. This CDR3 reads CASSIGLAGDTQYF. CDR3 nucleotide sequence: TGTGCCAGCAGCATAGGACTAGCGGGAGATACGCAGTATTTT.

Only a few counts were recorded for this clone. The rearrangement joins TRBV10-3 to TRBJ2-7; a weak D match, TRBD1 (6 bases). The germline V gene has CDR1 ENHRY and CDR2 SYGVKD. The CDR3 covers 12 residues. V shed 5 bases and J shed 5 bases, with 10 bases lying between them. The CDR3 is CAISPTGNEQYF. Written as DNA, the CDR3 is TGTGCCATCAGTCCCACAGGGAACGAGCAGTACTTC.